Described below is a single TCR beta chain sequence and its context. The data were obtained in a study of blood T cell repertoires in COVID-19. The protocol was immunoSEQ multiplex PCR, while the TCRdb copy is restricted to in-frame clones and leaves out a portion. In the table there are about 72,000 clones, 82% of which are singletons. Germline V CDR1 and CDR2: SGHTA, FQGNSA. The CDR3 loop spans 16 amino acids. The ends lost 5 bases at V and 4 bases at J; junction bases unmatched: 11. V usage is TRBV7-2 and J usage is TRBJ2-7; TRBD2 aligns across 10 bases. The source is a human donor in a cohort sampled during active COVID-19. The material sequenced was peripheral blood. DNA of the CDR3: TGTGCCAGCAGCCCATCGGGAGCGGGGGGGCTATACGAGCAGTACTTC. Encoded protein: CASSPSGAGGLYEQYF.